One and the same sample provided the 4 T cell receptor beta chains below, sequenced in a study of blood T cell repertoires in COVID-19. Repertoires were generated with immunoSEQ multiplex PCR, while TCRdb's copy carries only in-frame clones and drops some. This sample has roughly 99,000 clones, with about 87% found just once. Source material: peripheral blood. These receptors all stem from a man aged 50 to 59 with active or convalescent COVID-19.

CDR3 sequence (DNA): TGTGCCAGCAGTGAAACCGTGAGGACAGGGGAAGGCTACACCTTC. It yields the protein CASSETVRTGEGYTF. J is TRBJ1-2 and V is TRBV2; TRBD1 matches 9 bases. V trimming: 2 bases; J trimming: 8 bases; junction bases outside the gene matches: 9. The germline V gene encodes CDR1 SNHLY and CDR2 FYNNEI. This CDR3 comprises 15 residues.

The J gene is TRBJ2-5, the V gene TRBV7-2; 10 bases agree with TRBD1. This CDR3 comprises 15 residues. Trimming at V came to 4 bases and at J to 5 bases, leaving 7 bases not matched to a gene. Germline V CDR1 and CDR2: SGHTA, FQGNSA. The CDR3 bases are TGTGCCAGCAGCTCGGACAGGGGGTTTAGTGAGACCCAGTACTTC. Translated: CASSSDRGFSETQYF.

V is TRBV30 and J is TRBJ1-4; D is perhaps TRBD1 (5 bases). The CDR3 runs to 15 residues. The V gene's germline CDR1 is GTSNPN and CDR2 SVGIG (reference sequence). V shed 2 bases and J shed 2 bases, with 12 bases lying between them. Written as DNA, the CDR3 is TGTGCCTGGAGTTTCCAAGCAGGGACTAATGAAAAACTGTTTTTT. Residues: CAWSFQAGTNEKLFF.

V is TRBV5-1 and J is TRBJ1-4; 8 bases align to TRBD1. The CDR3 runs 16 residues. Germline V gene data show CDR1 as SGHRS and CDR2 as YFSETQ. Germline trimming cut 4 bases from V and 1 base from J; bases unmatched to any gene: 6. The DNA of the CDR3 is TGCGCCAGCAGCGTCACAGGGGGAGTAACTAATGAAAAACTGTTTTTT. Its protein is CASSVTGGVTNEKLFF.